The sequence of this T cell receptor beta chain was determined in a study of T cells in Graves' hyperthyroidism and ophthalmopathy. The overall study: Peripheral blood specimens were obtained at initial diagnosis, prior to any treatment. Study-wide points: Peripheral blood also featured most of the thyroid clonotypes expanded above 0.001. Stable hyperthyroidism was told apart from ophthalmopathy by a model built on 13 V-J features.

Amplified TCR beta CDR3 regions derived from RNA transcripts. A set of HTBI primers served as the primers for a first-round RT-PCR of the TCR CDR3. TCRdb reanalysed the multiplex PCR reads using MiXCR and keeps one entry per CDR3 protein. The sample shows some 300,000 distinct CDR3 sequences, roughly 19% of them seen only once. Orbital computed tomography and thyroid ultrasound, together with serum TRAb and thyroxine and clinical symptoms, were used for diagnoses. This clonotype was counted at least ten times. What it binds is unknown. The germline V gene encodes CDR1 DFQATT and CDR2 SNEGSKA (reference sequence). V trimming: 3 bases; J trimming: 3 bases; junction bases outside the gene matches: 3. This CDR3 has 14 amino acids.

The sequence was collected from a man aged 45 to 65 with Graves' ophthalmopathy. The sequenced material came from blood. The J gene is TRBJ2-7, the V gene TRBV20-1; TRBD2 aligns across 12 bases. The CDR3 sequence: CSASQTSGSYEQYF. The CDR3 DNA reads TGCAGTGCTAGCCAGACTAGCGGGAGCTACGAGCAGTACTTC.